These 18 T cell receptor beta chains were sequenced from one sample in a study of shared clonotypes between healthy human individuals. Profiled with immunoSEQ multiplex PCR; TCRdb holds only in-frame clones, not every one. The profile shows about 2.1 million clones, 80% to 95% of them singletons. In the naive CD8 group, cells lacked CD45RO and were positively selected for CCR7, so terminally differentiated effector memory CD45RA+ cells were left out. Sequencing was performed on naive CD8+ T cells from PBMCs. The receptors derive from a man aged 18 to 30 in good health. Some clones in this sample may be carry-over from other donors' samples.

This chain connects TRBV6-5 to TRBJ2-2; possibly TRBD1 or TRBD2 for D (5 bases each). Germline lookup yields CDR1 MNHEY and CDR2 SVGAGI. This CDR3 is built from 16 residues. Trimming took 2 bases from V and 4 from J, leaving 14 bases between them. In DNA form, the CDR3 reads TGTGCCAGCAGTTACCCCACGGGGCAAACCACCGGGGAGCTGTTTTTT. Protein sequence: CASSYPTGQTTGELFF.

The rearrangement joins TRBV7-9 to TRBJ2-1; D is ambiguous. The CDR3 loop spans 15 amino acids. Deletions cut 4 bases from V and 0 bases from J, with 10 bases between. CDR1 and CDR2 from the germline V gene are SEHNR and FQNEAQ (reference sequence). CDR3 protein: CASSSPASSYNEQFF. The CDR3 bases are TGTGCCAGCAGCTCCCCGGCAAGCTCCTACAATGAGCAGTTCTTC.

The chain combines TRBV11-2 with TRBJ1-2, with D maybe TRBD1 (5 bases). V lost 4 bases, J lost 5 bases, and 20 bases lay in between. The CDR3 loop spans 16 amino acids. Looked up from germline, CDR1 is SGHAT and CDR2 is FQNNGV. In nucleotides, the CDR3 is TGTGCCAGCAGCTCCTACGACGTGGCTAGGGGTTATGGCTACACCTTC. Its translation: CASSSYDVARGYGYTF.

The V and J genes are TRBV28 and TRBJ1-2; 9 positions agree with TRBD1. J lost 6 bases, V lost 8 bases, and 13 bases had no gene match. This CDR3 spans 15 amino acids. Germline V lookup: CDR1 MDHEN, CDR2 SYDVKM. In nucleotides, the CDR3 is TGTGCCAGCGCAATTACAGGGGGCGCTGCCGATGGCTACACCTTC. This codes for CASAITGGAADGYTF.

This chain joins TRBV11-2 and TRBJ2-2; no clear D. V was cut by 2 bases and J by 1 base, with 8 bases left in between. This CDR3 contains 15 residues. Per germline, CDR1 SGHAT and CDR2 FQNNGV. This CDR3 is CASSLPQRNTGELFF. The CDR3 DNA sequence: TGTGCCAGCAGCTTACCCCAGAGGAACACCGGGGAGCTGTTTTTT.

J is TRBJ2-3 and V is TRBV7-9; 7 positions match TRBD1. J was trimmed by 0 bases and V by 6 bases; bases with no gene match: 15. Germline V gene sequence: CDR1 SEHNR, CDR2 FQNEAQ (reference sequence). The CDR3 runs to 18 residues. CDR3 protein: CASRSMGAGTASTDTQYF. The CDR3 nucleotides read TGTGCCAGCAGATCGATGGGTGCCGGGACAGCGAGCACAGATACGCAGTATTTT.

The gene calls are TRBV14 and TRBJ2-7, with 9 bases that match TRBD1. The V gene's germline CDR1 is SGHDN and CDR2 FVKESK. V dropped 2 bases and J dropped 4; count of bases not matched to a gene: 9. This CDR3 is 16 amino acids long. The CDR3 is CASSQPSDRGGYEQYF. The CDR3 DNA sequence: TGTGCCAGCAGCCAACCATCGGACAGGGGAGGTTACGAGCAGTACTTC.

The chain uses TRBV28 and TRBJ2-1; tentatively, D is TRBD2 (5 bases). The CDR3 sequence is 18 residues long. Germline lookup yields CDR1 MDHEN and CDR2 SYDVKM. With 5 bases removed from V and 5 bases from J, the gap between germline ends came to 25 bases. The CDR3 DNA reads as TGTGCCAGCAGTGCGGCCGCCAGCGAAGCCGGGCGGGACAATGAGCAGTTCTTC. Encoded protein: CASSAAASEAGRDNEQFF.

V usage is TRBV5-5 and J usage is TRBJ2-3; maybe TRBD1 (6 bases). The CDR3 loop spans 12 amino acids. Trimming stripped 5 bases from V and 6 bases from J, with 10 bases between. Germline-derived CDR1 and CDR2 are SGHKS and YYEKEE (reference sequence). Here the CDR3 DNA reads TGTGCCAGCAGGGGGACACCTGATACGCAGTATTTT. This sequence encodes CASRGTPDTQYF.

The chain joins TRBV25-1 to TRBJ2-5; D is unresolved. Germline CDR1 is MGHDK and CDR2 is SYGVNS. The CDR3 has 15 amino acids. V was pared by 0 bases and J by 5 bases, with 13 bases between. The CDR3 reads CASSEYHSGVETQYF. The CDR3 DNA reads TGTGCCAGCAGTGAATATCACTCAGGTGTGGAGACCCAGTACTTC.

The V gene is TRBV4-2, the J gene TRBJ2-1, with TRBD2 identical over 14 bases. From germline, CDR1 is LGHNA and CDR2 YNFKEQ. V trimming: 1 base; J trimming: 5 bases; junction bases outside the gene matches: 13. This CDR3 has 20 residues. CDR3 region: CASSQAGGLAGGPSHNEQFF. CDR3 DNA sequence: TGTGCCAGCAGCCAAGCGGGAGGACTAGCGGGAGGCCCTAGCCACAATGAGCAGTTCTTC.

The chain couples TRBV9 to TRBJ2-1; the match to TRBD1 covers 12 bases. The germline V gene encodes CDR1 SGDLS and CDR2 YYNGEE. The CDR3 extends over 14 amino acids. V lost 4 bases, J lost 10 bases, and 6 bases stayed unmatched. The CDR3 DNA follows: TGTGCCAGCAGCTCCGGGACAGGGGGCTGGGAGCAGTTCTTC. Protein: CASSSGTGGWEQFF.

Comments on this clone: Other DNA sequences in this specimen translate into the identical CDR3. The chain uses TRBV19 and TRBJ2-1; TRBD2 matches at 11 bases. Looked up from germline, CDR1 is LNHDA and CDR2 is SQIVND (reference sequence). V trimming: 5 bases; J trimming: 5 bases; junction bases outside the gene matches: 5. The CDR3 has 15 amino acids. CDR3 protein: CASSGGTSGNNEQFF. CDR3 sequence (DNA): TGTGCCAGTAGTGGGGGGACTAGCGGAAACAATGAGCAGTTCTTC.

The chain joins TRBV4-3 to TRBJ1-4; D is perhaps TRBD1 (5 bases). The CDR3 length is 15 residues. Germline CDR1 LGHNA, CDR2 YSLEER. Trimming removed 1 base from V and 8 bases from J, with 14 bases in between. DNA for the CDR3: TGCGCCAGCAGCCAAGTTATACAGGCGGGAGAAAAACTGTTTTTT. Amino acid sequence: CASSQVIQAGEKLFF.

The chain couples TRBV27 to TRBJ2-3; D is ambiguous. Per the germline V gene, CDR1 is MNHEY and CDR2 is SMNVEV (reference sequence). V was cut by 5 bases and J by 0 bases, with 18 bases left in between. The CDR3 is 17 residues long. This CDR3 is CASSLPGLRGSTDTQYF. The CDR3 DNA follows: TGTGCCAGCAGTCTACCCGGCCTCCGAGGTAGCACAGATACGCAGTATTTT.

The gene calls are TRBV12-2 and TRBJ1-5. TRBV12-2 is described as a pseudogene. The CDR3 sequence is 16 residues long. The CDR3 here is CASRVRVGYSNQPQHF. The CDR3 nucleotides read TGTGCAAGTCGCGTCCGGGTAGGGTATAGCAATCAGCCCCAGCATTTT.

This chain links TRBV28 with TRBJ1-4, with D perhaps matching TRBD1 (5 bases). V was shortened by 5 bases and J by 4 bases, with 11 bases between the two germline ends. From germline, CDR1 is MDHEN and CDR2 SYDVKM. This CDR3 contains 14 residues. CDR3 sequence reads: CASSTTGGNEKLFF. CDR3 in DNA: TGTGCCAGCAGTACAACGGGGGGTAATGAAAAACTGTTTTTT.

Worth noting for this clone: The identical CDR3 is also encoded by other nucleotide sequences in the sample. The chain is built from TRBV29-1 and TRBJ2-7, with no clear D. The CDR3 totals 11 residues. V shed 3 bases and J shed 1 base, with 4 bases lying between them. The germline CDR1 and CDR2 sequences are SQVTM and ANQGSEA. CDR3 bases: TGCAGCGTTGAGGATTCCTACGAGCAGTACTTC. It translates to CSVEDSYEQYF.